A selection of T cell receptor beta chains follows, all from one sample in a study of OX40 agonist ivuxolimab in advanced cancers. Clones were read by immunoSEQ multiplex PCR, and TCRdb kept only the in-frame ones, dropping some. The sample comprises about 96,000 clones, about 84% of which are singletons, and about 5.8% rests with the top ten. Source: CD4+ or CD8+ T cells sorted from blood, taken in a trial of the OX40 agonist ivuxolimab. These TCRs come from an adult with an advanced solid tumor such as melanoma, head and neck, liver or kidney cancer. Both conserved end residues are part of each CDR3. The D gene is left open where the match is weak. Part of the rows lack a size; the others show once, few, many or a class for expanded clones.

clone_size	j_call	v_call	d_call	cdr3_aa	cdr3_nt
NA	TRBJ2-1	TRBV11-2	NA	CASSLVREQFF	TGTGCCAGCAGCTTAGTACGGGAGCAGTTCTTC
NA	TRBJ2-3	TRBV4-3	TRBD2	CASSQDSPGGTDTQYF	TGCGCCAGCAGCCAAGATAGTCCGGGGGGAACAGATACGCAGTATTTT
NA	TRBJ2-1	TRBV7-2	TRBD1	CASSLAPGTGSRNEQFF	TGTGCCAGCAGCTTAGCCCCCGGGACAGGGAGTAGGAATGAGCAGTTCTTC
NA	TRBJ2-3	TRBV11-2	NA	CASSPNLRRTDTQYF	TGTGCCAGCAGCCCCAACTTGAGAAGGACAGATACGCAGTATTTT
NA	TRBJ1-1	TRBV7-7	NA	CASSPEPGNTEAFF	TGTGCCAGCAGCCCTGAGCCGGGTAACACTGAAGCTTTCTTT
NA	TRBJ1-1	TRBV4-3	NA	CASSQEAWVNTEAFF	TGCGCCAGCAGCCAAGAGGCTTGGGTCAACACTGAAGCTTTCTTT
NA	TRBJ1-2	TRBV29-1	NA	CSVEGRTYGYTF	TGCAGCGTTGAGGGGCGGACCTATGGCTACACCTTC
NA	TRBJ2-4	TRBV9	NA	CASSVGGVGLVSIQYF	TGTGCCAGCAGCGTAGGGGGAGTGGGGCTAGTGAGTATTCAGTACTTC
NA	TRBJ2-7	TRBV5-8	TRBD2	CASSLNRAGDNEQYF	TGTGCCAGCAGCTTGAACCGGGCGGGAGATAACGAGCAGTACTTC
once	TRBJ2-2	TRBV11-2	NA	CASSSLRKDTGELFF	TGTGCCAGCAGCTCCCTACGAAAGGACACCGGGGAGCTGTTTTTT
NA	TRBJ2-2	TRBV12-5	NA	CASGLWLGAGELFF	TGTGCTAGTGGTTTGTGGTTGGGGGCCGGGGAGCTGTTTTTT
once	TRBJ2-1	TRBV4-2	NA	CASSQDFLGGTYNEQFF	TGTGCCAGCAGCCAAGACTTCTTGGGGGGTACCTACAATGAGCAGTTCTTC
NA	TRBJ2-7	TRBV6-1	NA	CASSEGGTTGYEQYF	TGTGCCAGCAGTGAAGGGGGGACAACGGGTTACGAGCAGTACTTC
NA	TRBJ2-2	TRBV19	TRBD2	CASSNRDRDPRTSGRGGTGELFF	TGTGCCAGTAGTAACCGGGACAGGGACCCCAGGACTAGCGGGAGAGGGGGCACCGGGGAGCTGTTTTTT
few	TRBJ1-2	TRBV7-2	NA	CASSVLGYPHPNYGYTF	TGTGCCAGCAGCGTTCTGGGGTATCCACATCCTAACTATGGCTACACCTTC
NA	TRBJ1-1	TRBV30	NA	CAWSLRGSWDTEAFF	TGTGCCTGGAGCCTCAGGGGATCATGGGACACTGAAGCTTTCTTT
NA	TRBJ1-1	TRBV6-1	NA	CASSHAAGNTEAFF	TGTGCCAGCAGTCATGCCGCGGGAAACACTGAAGCTTTCTTT
NA	TRBJ2-1	TRBV4-2	NA	CASSPNGRSLDNEQFF	TGTGCCAGCAGCCCAAACGGGCGGTCACTAGACAATGAGCAGTTCTTC
NA	TRBJ1-1	TRBV5-6	NA	CASSLVGRGTEAFF	TGTGCCAGCAGCTTGGTGGGGAGAGGCACTGAAGCTTTCTTT
NA	TRBJ1-2	TRBV5-4	TRBD1	CASSRKTGVYGYTF	TGTGCCAGCAGCCGAAAGACAGGGGTCTATGGCTACACCTTC
NA	TRBJ2-2	TRBV7-3	NA	CASSLSGGYTGELFF	TGTGCCAGCAGCTTATCCGGGGGCTACACCGGGGAGCTGTTTTTT
NA	TRBJ1-1	TRBV5-1	TRBD1	CASSLGRTGNTEAFF	TGCGCCAGCAGCTTGGGTAGGACAGGGAACACTGAAGCTTTCTTT
NA	TRBJ2-3	TRBV7-3	TRBD2	CASSYTGGSTDTQYF	TGTGCCAGCAGCTACACGGGGGGTTCGACAGATACGCAGTATTTT
NA	TRBJ2-3	TRBV7-9	TRBD2	CASSPLAGGTDTQYF	TGTGCCAGCAGCCCCCTAGCGGGGGGCACAGATACGCAGTATTTT
NA	TRBJ2-7	TRBV5-6	TRBD2	CASSPGLAGFYEQYF	TGTGCCAGCAGCCCGGGACTAGCGGGATTCTACGAGCAGTACTTC
few	TRBJ1-1	TRBV9	NA	CASSVAPVTGKNTEAFF	TGTGCCAGCAGCGTCGCCCCCGTTACAGGGAAGAACACTGAAGCTTTCTTT
few	TRBJ1-1	TRBV27	NA	CASSWGEAEAFF	TGTGCCAGCAGTTGGGGGGAGGCTGAAGCTTTCTTT